This paragraph reports one T cell receptor (beta chain). The antigen is undetermined. These data belong to a study of Ad26.COV2.S vaccination and SARS-CoV-2 variants. In the study overall: Doses of Ad26.COV2.S were injected into muscle once or twice, 56 days apart. Study-wide results and caveats: Analytic work on TCR breadth and depth might have understated the full extent of total T cell responses. Spike-specific TCR breadth in vaccine recipients exceeded that seen in placebo recipients.

The data were produced by immunoSEQ multiplex PCR, yet TCRdb's version contains in-frame clones alone and is incomplete. This table holds about 480,000 clones, 87% found once. Treatment: 15 to 20 received Ad26.COV2.S at low or high dose, single or two shots; roughly 5 received placebo; per-sample allocation not given. At day 63 after the first vaccine or placebo injection, samples were drawn. In Boston, an adult donor aged 18-55 years took part. Germline CDR1 reads DFQATT; CDR2 reads SNEGSKA (reference sequence). The CDR3 is made up of 11 amino acids. Trimming took off 6 bases at V and 5 bases at J, with 8 bases between the two ends.

Sequencing was performed on peripheral blood, taken in a trial of Ad26.COV2.S vaccine versus placebo. This TCR came from a person aged 18 to 65 who received the Ad26.COV2.S COVID-19 vaccine or a placebo. V and J are TRBV20-1 and TRBJ2-1; no clear D. The CDR3 loop is CSARTNNEQFF. CDR3 DNA sequence: TGCAGTGCCAGGACCAACAATGAGCAGTTCTTC.